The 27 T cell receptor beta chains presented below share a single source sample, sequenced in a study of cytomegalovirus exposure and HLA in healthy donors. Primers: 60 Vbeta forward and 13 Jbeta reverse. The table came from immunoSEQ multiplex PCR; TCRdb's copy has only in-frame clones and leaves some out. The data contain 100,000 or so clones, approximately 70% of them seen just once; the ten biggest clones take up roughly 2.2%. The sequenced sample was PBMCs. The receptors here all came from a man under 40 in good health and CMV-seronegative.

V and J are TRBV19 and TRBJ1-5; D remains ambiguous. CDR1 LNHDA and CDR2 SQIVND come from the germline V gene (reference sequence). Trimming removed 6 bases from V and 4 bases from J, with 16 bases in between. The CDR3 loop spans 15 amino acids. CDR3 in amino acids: CASRPDEGRNQPQHF. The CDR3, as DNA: TGTGCCAGTAGGCCGGACGAGGGTCGTAATCAGCCCCAGCATTTT.

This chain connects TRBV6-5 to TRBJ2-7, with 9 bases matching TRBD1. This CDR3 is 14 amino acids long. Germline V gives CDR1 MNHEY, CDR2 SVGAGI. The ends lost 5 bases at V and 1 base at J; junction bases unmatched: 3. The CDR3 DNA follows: TGTGCCAGCAGTGGGACAGGGACTTCCTACGAGCAGTACTTC. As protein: CASSGTGTSYEQYF.

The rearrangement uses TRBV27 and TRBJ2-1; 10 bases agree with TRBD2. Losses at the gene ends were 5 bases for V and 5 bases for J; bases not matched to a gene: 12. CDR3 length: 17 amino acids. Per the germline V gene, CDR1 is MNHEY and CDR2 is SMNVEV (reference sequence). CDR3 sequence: CASSPSQLAGVNNEQFF. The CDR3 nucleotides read TGTGCCAGCAGTCCCTCCCAGCTAGCGGGGGTTAACAATGAGCAGTTCTTC.

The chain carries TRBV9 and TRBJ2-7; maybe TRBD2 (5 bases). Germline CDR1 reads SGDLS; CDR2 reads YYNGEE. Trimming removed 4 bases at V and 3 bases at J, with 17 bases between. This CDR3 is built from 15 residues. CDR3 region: CASSPSGGLNYEQYF. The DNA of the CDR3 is TGTGCCAGCAGCCCGAGCGGAGGACTCAACTACGAGCAGTACTTC.

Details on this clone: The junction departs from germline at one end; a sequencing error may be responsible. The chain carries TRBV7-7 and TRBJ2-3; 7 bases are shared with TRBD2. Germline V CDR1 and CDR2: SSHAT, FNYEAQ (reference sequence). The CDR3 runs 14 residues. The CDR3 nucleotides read TGTGCTAGCAGCCAGCTAGCGGTCACAGATACGCAGTATTTT. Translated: CASSQLAVTDTQYF.

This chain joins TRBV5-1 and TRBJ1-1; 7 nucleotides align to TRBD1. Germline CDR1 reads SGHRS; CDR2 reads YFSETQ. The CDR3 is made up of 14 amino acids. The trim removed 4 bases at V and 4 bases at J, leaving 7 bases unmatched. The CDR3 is CASSMRQGFTEAFF. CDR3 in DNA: TGCGCCAGCAGCATGAGACAGGGCTTCACTGAAGCTTTCTTT. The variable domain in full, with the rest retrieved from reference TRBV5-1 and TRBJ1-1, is KAGVTQTPRYLIKTRGQQVTLSCSPISGHRSVSWYQQTPGQGLQFLFEYFSETQRNKGNFPGRFSGRQFSNSRSEMNVSTLELGDSALYLCASSMRQGFTEAFFGQGTRLTVV.

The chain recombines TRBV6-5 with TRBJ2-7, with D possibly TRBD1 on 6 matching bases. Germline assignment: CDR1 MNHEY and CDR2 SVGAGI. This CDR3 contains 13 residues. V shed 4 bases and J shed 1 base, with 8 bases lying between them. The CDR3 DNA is TGTGCCAGCAGTTTCGGGACATCCTACGAGCAGTACTTC. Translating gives CASSFGTSYEQYF.

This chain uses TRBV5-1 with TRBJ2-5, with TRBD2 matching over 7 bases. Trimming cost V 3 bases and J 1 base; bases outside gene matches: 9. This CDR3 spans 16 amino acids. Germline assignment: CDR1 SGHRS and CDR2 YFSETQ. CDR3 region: CASSWDRTRSQETQYF. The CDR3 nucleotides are TGCGCCAGCAGCTGGGATCGGACTAGAAGCCAAGAGACCCAGTACTTC.

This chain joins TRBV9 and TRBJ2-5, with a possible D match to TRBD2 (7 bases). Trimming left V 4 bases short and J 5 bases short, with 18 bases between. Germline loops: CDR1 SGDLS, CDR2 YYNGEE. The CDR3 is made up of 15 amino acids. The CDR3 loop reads CASSPKGLRGETQYF. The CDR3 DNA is TGTGCCAGCAGCCCCAAGGGACTAAGGGGGGAGACCCAGTACTTC. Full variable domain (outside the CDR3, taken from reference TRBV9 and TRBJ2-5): DSGVTQTPKHLITATGQRVTLRCSPRSGDLSVYWYQQSLDQGLQFLIQYYNGEERAKGNILERFSAQQFPDLHSELNLSSLELGDSALYFCASSPKGLRGETQYFGPGTRLLVL.

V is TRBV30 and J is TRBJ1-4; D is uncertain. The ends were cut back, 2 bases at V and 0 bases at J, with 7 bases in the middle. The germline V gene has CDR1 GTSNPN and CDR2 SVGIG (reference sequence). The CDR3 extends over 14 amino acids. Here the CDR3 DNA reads TGTGCCTGGAGTTCGGTGGCAACTAATGAAAAACTGTTTTTT. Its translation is CAWSSVATNEKLFF.

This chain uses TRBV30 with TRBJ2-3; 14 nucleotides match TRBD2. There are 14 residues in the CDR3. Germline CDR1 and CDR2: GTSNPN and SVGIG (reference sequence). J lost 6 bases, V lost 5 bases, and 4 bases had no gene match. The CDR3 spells CAWRLAGGWDTQYF. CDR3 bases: TGTGCCTGGCGACTAGCGGGAGGGTGGGATACGCAGTATTTT.

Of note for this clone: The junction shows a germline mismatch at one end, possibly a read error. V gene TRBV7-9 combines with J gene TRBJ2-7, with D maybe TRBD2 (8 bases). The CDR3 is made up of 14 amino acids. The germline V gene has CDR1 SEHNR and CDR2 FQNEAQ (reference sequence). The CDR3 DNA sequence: TGTTCCAGCAGCTTAGCGGGGACAGAGTACGAGCAGTACTTC. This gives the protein CSSSLAGTEYEQYF.

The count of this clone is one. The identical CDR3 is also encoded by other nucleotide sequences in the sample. The CDR3, as DNA: TGTGCCAGCAGTGGCAGGTTGAGCTCCTACAATGAGCAGTTCTTC. Translation gives CASSGRLSSYNEQFF. J is TRBJ2-1 and V is TRBV6-5; no reliable D call. Germline V gene data show CDR1 as MNHEY and CDR2 as SVGAGI. The CDR3 has 15 residues. V lost 5 bases and J 0 bases, leaving 11 bases between the germline ends.

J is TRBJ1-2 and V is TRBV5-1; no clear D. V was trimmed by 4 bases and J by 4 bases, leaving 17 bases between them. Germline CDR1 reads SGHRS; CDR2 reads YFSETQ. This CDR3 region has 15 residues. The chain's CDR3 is CASSLTQGGLYGYTF. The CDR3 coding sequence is TGCGCCAGCAGCCTGACCCAAGGAGGACTCTATGGCTACACCTTC.

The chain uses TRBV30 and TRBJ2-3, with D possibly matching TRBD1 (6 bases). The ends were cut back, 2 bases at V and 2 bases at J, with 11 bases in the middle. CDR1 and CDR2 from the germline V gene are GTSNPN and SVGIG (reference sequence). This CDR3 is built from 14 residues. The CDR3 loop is CAWSTDSYTDTQYF. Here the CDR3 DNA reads TGTGCCTGGAGTACGGACAGTTACACAGATACGCAGTATTTT.

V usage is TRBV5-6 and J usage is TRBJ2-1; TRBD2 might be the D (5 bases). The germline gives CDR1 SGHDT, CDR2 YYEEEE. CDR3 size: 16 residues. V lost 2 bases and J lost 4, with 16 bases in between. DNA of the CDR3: TGTGCCAGCAGCTTAGACCGGGGAGAAACTTACAATGAGCAGTTCTTC. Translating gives CASSLDRGETYNEQFF.

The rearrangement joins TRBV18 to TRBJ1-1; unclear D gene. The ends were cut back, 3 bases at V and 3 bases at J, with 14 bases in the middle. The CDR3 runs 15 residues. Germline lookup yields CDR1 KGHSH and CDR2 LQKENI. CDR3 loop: CASSPRIVGDTEAFF. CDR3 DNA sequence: TGTGCCAGCTCACCTCGTATAGTCGGTGACACTGAAGCTTTCTTT.

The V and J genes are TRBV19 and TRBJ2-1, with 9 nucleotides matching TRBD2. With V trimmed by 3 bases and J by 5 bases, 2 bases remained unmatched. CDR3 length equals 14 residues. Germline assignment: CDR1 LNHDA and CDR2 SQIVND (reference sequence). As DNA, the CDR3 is TGTGCCAGTAGTATTCTAGCGGGGAACAATGAGCAGTTCTTC. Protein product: CASSILAGNNEQFF.

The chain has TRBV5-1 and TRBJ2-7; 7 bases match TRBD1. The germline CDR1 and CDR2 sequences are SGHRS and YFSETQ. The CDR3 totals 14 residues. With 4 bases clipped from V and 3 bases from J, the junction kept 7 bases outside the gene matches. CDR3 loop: CASSPGTDFYEQYF. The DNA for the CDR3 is TGCGCCAGCAGCCCAGGGACAGACTTCTACGAGCAGTACTTC.

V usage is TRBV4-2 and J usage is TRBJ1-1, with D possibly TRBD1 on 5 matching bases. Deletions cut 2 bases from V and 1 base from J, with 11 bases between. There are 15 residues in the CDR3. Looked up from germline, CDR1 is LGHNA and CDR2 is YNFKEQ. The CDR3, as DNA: TGTGCCAGCAGCCAACTCGACAGCTCGAACACTGAAGCTTTCTTT. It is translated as CASSQLDSSNTEAFF.

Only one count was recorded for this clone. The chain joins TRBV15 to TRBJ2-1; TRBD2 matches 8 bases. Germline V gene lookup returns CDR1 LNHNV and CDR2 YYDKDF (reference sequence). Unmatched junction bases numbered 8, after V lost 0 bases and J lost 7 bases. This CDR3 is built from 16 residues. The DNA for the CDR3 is TGTGCCACCAGCAGAGATCGGGGGACTAGTGGTAATGAGCAGTTCTTC. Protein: CATSRDRGTSGNEQFF.

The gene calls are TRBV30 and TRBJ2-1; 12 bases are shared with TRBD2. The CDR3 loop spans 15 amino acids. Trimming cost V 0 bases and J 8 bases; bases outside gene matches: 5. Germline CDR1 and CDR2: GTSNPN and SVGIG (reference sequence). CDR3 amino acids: CAWSVLAGGIYEQFF. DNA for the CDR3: TGTGCCTGGAGTGTACTAGCGGGGGGCATCTATGAGCAGTTCTTC.

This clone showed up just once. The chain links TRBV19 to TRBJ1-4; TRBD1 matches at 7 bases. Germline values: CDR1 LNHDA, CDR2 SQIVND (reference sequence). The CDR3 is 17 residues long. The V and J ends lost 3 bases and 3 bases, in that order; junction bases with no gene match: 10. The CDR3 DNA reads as TGTGCCAGTAGTATTAGGGGCCCGGGACAGTCTAATGAAAAACTGTTTTTT. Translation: CASSIRGPGQSNEKLFF. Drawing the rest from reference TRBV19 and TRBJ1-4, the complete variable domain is DGGITQSPKYLFRKEGQNVTLSCEQNLNHDAMYWYRQDPGQGLRLIYYSQIVNDFQKGDIAEGYSVSREKKESFPLTVTSAQKNPTAFYLCASSIRGPGQSNEKLFFGSGTQLSVL.

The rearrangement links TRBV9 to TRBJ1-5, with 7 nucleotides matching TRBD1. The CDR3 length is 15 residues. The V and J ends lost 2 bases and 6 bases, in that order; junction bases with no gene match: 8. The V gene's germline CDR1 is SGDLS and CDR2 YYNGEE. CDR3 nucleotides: TGTGCCAGCAGCGTGGGACAGTCTAGGGGTCAGCCCCAGCATTTT. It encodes CASSVGQSRGQPQHF. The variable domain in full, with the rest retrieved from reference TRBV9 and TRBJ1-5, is DSGVTQTPKHLITATGQRVTLRCSPRSGDLSVYWYQQSLDQGLQFLIQYYNGEERAKGNILERFSAQQFPDLHSELNLSSLELGDSALYFCASSVGQSRGQPQHFGDGTRLSIL.

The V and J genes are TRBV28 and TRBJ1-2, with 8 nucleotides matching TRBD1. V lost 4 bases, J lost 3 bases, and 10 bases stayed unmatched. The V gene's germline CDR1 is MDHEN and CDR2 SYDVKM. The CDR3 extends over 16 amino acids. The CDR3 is CASSYPVDREDYGYTF. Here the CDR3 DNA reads TGTGCCAGCAGTTATCCGGTGGACAGGGAGGACTATGGCTACACCTTC.

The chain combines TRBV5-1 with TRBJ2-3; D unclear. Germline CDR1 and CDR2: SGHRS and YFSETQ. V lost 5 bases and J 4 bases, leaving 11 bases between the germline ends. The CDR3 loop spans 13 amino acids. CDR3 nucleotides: TGCGCCAGCAGGATCAATCGGGCAGATACGCAGTATTTT. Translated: CASRINRADTQYF.

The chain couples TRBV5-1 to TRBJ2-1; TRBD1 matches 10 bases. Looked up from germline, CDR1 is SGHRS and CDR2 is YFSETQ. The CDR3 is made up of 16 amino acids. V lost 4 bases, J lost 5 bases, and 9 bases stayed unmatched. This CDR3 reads CASSRRPGQGDNEQFF. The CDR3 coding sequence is TGCGCCAGCAGCCGTCGTCCCGGACAGGGGGACAATGAGCAGTTCTTC.